This TCR beta chain came from a study of blood T cell repertoires in COVID-19. Trimming removed 1 base from V and 0 bases from J; junction bases left unmatched: 6. Germline V CDR1 and CDR2: SGHVT, SQSDAQ. This CDR3 has 18 residues. Per the original data handling: Reference gene primers were amplified, and this amplification served to estimate nucleated cell counts. The repertoire was sequenced with immunoSEQ multiplex PCR; TCRdb's copy has only in-frame clones and lacks some. D and trimming were read from the DNA, whereas the V and J calls and clone size are those reported in that table. This repertoire shows more than 100,000 clones, 87% found once; its top ten account for approximately 3%.

The sample comprised peripheral blood. The clonotype originates from a man in his fifties or sixties in a cohort sampled during active COVID-19. V gene TRBV7-4 combines with J gene TRBJ2-2; 9 bases are a match to TRBD2. CDR3 protein: CASSLGLAGGSNTGELFF. The CDR3 nucleotides are TGTGCCAGCAGCTTAGGTCTCGCGGGGGGGTCGAACACCGGGGAGCTGTTTTTT.